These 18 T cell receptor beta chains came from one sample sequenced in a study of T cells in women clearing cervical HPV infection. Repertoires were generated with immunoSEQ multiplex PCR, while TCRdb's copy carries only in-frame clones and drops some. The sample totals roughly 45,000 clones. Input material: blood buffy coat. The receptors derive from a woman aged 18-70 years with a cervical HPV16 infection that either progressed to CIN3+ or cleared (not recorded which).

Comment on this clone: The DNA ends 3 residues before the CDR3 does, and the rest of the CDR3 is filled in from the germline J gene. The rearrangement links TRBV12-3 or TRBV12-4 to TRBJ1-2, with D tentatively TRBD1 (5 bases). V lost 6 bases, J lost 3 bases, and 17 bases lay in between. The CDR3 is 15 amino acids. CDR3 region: CASSLRGNSYYGYTF. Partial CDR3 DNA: TGTGCCAGCAGCCTAAGGGGCAACTCGTACTATGGC.

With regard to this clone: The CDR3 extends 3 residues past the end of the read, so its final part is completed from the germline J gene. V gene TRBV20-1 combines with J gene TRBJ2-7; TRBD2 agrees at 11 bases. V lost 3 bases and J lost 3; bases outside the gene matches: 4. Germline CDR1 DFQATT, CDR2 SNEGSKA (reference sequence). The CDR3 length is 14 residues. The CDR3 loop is CSARVGTSGYEQYF. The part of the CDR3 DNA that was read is TGCAGTGCTAGGGTCGGGACTAGCGGCTACGAG.

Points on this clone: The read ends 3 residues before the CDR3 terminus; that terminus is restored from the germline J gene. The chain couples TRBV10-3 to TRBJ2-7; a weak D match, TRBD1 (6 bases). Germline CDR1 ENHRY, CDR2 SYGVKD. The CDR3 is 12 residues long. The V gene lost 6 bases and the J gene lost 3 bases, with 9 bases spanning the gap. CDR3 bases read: TGTGCCATCAGCCGGGACAACTACGAG. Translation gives CAISRDNYE. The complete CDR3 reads CAISRDNYEQYF.

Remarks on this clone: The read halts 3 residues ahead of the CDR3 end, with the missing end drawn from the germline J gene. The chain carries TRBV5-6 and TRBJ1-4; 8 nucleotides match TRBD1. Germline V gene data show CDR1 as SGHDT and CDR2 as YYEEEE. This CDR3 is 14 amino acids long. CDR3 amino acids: CASSLGTGNSPLFF. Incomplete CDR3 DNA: TGTGCCAGCAGCTTGGGGACAGGGAATTCACCA. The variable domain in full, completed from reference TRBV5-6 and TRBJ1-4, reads DAGVTQSPTHLIKTRGQQVTLRCSPKSGHDTVSWYQQALGQGPQFIFQYYEEEERQRGNFPDRFSGHQFPNYSSELNVNALLLGDSALYLCASSLGTGNSPLFFGSGTQLSVL.

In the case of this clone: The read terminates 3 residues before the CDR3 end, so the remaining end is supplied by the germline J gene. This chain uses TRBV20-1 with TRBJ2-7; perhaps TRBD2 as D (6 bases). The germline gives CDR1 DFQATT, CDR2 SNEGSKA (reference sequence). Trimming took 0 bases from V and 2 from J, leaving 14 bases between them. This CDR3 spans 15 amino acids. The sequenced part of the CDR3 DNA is TGCAGTGCTAGAGATCAGATTAGCGGAACCTACGAG. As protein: CSARDQISGTYE. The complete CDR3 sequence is CSARDQISGTYEQYF.

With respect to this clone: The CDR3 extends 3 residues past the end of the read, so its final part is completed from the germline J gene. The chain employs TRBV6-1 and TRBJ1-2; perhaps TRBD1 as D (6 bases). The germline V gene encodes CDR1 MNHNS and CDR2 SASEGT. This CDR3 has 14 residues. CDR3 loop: CASSEAGGPYEYTF. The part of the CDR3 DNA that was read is TGTGCCAGCAGTGAAGCCGGGGGGCCCTACGAG.

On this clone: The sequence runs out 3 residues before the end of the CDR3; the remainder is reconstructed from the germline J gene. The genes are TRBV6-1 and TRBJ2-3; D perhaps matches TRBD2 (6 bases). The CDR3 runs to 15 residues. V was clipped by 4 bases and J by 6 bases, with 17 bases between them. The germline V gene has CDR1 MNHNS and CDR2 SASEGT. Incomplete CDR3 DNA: TGTGCCAGCAGTGCTGCGGGGTTGAGTTCGGATACG. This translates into CASSAAGLSSDT. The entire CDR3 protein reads CASSAAGLSSDTQYF.

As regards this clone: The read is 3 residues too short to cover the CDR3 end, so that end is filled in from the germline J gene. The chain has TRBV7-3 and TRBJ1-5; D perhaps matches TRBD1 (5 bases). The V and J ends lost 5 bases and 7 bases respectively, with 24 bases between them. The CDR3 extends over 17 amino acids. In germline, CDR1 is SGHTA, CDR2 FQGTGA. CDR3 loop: CASSRPGGPYFWQPQHF. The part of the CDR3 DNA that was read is TGTGCCAGCAGCCGCCCGGGGGGTCCCTACTTTTGGCAGCCC.

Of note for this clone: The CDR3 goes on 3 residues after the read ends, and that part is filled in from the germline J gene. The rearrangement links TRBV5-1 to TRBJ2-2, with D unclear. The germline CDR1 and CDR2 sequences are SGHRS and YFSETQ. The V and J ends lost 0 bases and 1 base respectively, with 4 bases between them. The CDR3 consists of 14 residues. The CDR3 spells CASSLGGNTGELFF. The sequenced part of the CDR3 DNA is TGCGCCAGCAGCTTGGGAGGGAACACCGGGGAG.

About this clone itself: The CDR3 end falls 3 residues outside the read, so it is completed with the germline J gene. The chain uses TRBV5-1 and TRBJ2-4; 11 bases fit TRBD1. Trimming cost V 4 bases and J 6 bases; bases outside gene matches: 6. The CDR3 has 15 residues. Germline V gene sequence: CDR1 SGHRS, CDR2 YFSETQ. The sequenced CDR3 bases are TGCGCCAGCAGCCCATCCGGGACAGGGGGAAACATT. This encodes CASSPSGTGGNI. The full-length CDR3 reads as CASSPSGTGGNIQYF.

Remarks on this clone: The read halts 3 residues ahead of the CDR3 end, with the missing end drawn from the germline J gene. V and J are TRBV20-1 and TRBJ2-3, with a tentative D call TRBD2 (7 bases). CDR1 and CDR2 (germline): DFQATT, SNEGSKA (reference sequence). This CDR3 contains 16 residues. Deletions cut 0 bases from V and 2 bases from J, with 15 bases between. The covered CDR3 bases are TGCAGTGCTAGAGATGATCGGGGGGCTTTCACAGATACG. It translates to CSARDDRGAFTDT. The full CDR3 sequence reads CSARDDRGAFTDTQYF.

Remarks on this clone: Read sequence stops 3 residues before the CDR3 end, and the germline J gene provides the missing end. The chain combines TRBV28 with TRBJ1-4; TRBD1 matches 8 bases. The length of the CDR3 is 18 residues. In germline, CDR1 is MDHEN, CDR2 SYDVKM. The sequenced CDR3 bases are TGTGCCAGCAGTTTACCTTCTGCAGGGGGCGCAAATAATTCACCA. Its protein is CASSLPSAGGANNSP. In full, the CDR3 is CASSLPSAGGANNSPLFF.

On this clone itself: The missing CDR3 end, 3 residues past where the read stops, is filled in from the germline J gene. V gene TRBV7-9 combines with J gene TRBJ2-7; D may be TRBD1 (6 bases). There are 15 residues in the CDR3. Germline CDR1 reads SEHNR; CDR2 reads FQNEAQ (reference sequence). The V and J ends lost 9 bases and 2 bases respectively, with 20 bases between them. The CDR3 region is CASKLRTGSAYEQYF. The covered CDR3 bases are TGTGCCAGTAAGCTAAGAACAGGGTCGGCCTACGAG.

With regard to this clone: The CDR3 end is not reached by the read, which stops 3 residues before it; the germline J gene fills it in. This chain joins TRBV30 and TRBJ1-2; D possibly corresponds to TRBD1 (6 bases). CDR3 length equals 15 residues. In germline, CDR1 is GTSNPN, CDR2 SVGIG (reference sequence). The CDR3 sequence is CAWSVGAGDLLDYTF. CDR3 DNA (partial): TGTGCCTGGAGTGTAGGTGCAGGGGACCTGCTCGAC.

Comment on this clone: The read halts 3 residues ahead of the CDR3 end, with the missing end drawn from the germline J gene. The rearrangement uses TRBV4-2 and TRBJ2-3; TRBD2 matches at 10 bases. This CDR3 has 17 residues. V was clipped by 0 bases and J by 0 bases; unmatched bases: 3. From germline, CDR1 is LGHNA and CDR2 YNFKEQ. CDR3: CASSQEGLAPSTDTQYF. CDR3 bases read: TGTGCCAGCAGCCAAGAGGGACTAGCGCCGAGCACAGATACG.

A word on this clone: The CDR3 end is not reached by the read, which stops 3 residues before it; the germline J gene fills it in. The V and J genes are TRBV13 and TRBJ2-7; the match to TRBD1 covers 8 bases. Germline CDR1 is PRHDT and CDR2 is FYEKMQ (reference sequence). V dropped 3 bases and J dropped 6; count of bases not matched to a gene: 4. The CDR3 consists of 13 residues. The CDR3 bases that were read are TGTGCCAGCAGCTTGACAGGGGTGCGCGAG. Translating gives CASSLTGVRE. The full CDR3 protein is CASSLTGVREQYF.

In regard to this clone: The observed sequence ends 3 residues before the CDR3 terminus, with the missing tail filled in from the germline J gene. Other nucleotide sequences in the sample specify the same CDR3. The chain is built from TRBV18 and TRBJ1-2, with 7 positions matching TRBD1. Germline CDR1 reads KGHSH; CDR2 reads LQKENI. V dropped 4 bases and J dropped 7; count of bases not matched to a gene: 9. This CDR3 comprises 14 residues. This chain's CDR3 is CASSRDRQGGGYTF. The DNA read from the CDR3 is TGTGCCAGCTCACGTGATAGACAGGGCGGTGGC.

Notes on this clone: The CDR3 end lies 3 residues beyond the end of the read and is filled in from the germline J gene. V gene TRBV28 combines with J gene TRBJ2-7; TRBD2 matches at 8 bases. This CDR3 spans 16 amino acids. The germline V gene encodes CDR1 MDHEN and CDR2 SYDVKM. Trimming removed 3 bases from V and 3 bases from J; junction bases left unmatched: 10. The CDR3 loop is CASSFAGGRGLYEQYF. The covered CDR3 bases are TGTGCCAGCAGTTTTGCGGGGGGTCGGGGGCTCTACGAG.